A single sample is the source of the 14 T cell receptor beta chains below, sequenced in a study of T cells in localized non-small cell lung cancer. Repertoires were generated with immunoSEQ multiplex PCR, while TCRdb's copy carries only in-frame clones and drops some. The sample yields 30,000 to 35,000 clones, roughly nine tenths seen once. The sample here was peripheral blood, taken before any cancer treatment. These receptors came from a female donor older than 55 with stage I lung adenocarcinoma.

This clone appeared once. The V call is TRBV6-1, the J call TRBJ1-2; TRBD1 is a possible D gene (5 bases). The CDR3 extends over 16 amino acids. Germline V gene lookup returns CDR1 MNHNS and CDR2 SASEGT. V lost 2 bases to trimming and J lost 0 bases, with 13 bases between them. The CDR3 DNA sequence: TGTGCCAGCAGTGAACTGGGGGGTCTAGCTAACTATGGCTACACCTTC. This encodes CASSELGGLANYGYTF.

V and J are TRBV18 and TRBJ2-7; 7 bases are shared with TRBD2. J was trimmed by 2 bases and V by 3 bases; bases with no gene match: 7. In germline, CDR1 is KGHSH, CDR2 LQKENI. The CDR3 is made up of 15 amino acids. CDR3 protein: CASSPLGGEAYEQYF. Written as DNA, the CDR3 is TGTGCCAGCTCACCTTTGGGGGGGGAGGCCTACGAGCAGTACTTC.

This clone has only one observation. The gene calls are TRBV7-9 and TRBJ2-3; possible D gene TRBD2, 6 bases. This CDR3 has 12 residues. Germline V CDR1 and CDR2: SEHNR, FQNEAQ (reference sequence). The germline V and J ends were trimmed by 4 bases and 4 bases, with 6 bases remaining between them. The CDR3 protein is CASSWGADTQYF. The CDR3 DNA is TGTGCCAGCAGCTGGGGGGCAGATACGCAGTATTTT.

The V call is TRBV4-1, the J call TRBJ1-4; D uncertain. The CDR3 contains 14 residues. Germline V CDR1 and CDR2: MGHRA, YSYEKL. Trimming shortened V by 2 bases and J by 8 bases, and 12 bases separated the two germline ends. The CDR3 sequence is CASSQSLVGEKLFF. The CDR3 DNA reads TGCGCCAGCAGCCAATCACTCGTGGGAGAAAAACTGTTTTTT.

The V call is TRBV21-1, the J call TRBJ2-5; the table's D gene call, TRBD1, was not cross checked with the DNA. TRBV21-1 is recorded as a pseudogene. This CDR3 is built from 17 residues. CDR3 protein: CASSPREGTESQETQYF. The CDR3 nucleotides are TGTGCCAGCAGCCCCAGAGAGGGGACAGAATCCCAAGAGACCCAGTACTTC.

V is TRBV5-1 and J is TRBJ2-6, with D possibly TRBD2 on 5 matching bases. The CDR3 length is 17 residues. The V end lost 0 bases, the J end lost 0 bases, and 10 bases lay between the germline ends. Per the germline V gene, CDR1 is SGHRS and CDR2 is YFSETQ. The CDR3 is CASSLALGNSGANVLTF. CDR3 nucleotides: TGCGCCAGCAGCTTGGCCCTCGGGAACTCTGGGGCCAACGTCCTGACTTTC.

This chain uses TRBV18 with TRBJ2-3, with a weak D call TRBD1 (5 bases). CDR3 length: 16 residues. CDR1 and CDR2 (germline): KGHSH, LQKENI. The V gene lost 3 bases and the J gene lost 0 bases, with 13 bases spanning the gap. The CDR3 spells CASSPVPDRSTDTQYF. The CDR3, as DNA: TGTGCCAGCTCACCCGTCCCAGACAGAAGCACAGATACGCAGTATTTT. The full variable domain, its missing parts supplied by reference TRBV18 and TRBJ2-3, is NAGVMQNPRHLVRRRGQEARLRCSPMKGHSHVYWYRQLPEEGLKFMVYLQKENIIDESGMPKERFSAEFPKEGPSILRIQQVVRGDSAAYFCASSPVPDRSTDTQYFGPGTRLTVL.

CDR3 region: CASSQMSRVTEAFF. DNA of the CDR3: TGTGCCAGCAGCCAGATGTCCAGGGTTACTGAAGCTTTCTTT. The chain uses TRBV14 and TRBJ1-1; a weak D match, TRBD1 (5 bases). CDR1 is SGHDN and CDR2 is FVKESK in the germline V gene. V was trimmed by 3 bases and J by 5 bases, leaving 13 bases between them. The CDR3 runs to 14 residues.

This clone appeared a single time. The rearrangement links TRBV19 to TRBJ2-5; D is ambiguous. This CDR3 is built from 14 residues. Germline-derived CDR1 and CDR2 are LNHDA and SQIVND (reference sequence). Trimming took 4 bases from V and 5 from J, leaving 14 bases between them. CDR3 sequence: CASSTSPAAETQYF. The CDR3 region has the DNA TGTGCCAGTAGTACCAGTCCTGCGGCGGAGACCCAGTACTTC.

The chain has TRBV2 and TRBJ1-3; unclear D gene. The V and J ends lost 1 base and 1 base respectively, with 5 bases between them. The CDR3 totals 14 residues. Germline V CDR1 and CDR2: SNHLY, FYNNEI. For the CDR3, the DNA is TGTGCCAGCAGTGAAGGGGGTTCTGGAAACACCATATATTTT. It specifies CASSEGGSGNTIYF.

The chain carries TRBV6-1 and TRBJ2-5, with D tentatively TRBD2 (7 bases). The CDR3 is made up of 17 amino acids. V gave up 3 bases and J gave up 2 bases, with 19 bases separating them. Germline V gives CDR1 MNHNS, CDR2 SASEGT. The CDR3 here is CASSELRGGWEQETQYF. CDR3 in DNA: TGTGCCAGCAGTGAGCTTAGGGGGGGTTGGGAACAAGAGACCCAGTACTTC.

The chain employs TRBV6-5 and TRBJ2-7, with 11 positions matching TRBD2. The length of the CDR3 is 14 residues. Trimming took 6 bases from V and 2 from J; bases not matched to a gene: 3. Per germline, CDR1 MNHEY and CDR2 SVGAGI. CDR3 nucleotides: TGTGCCAGCAGAGGGACTAGCGGTACCTACGAGCAGTACTTC. This encodes CASRGTSGTYEQYF.

This rearrangement joins TRBV7-9 to TRBJ1-1; the D gene is possibly TRBD1 (6 bases). The CDR3 is 13 residues long. V shed 4 bases and J shed 7 bases, with 13 bases lying between them. Germline lookup yields CDR1 SEHNR and CDR2 FQNEAQ (reference sequence). CDR3 residues: CASSYGQFNEAFF. DNA of the CDR3: TGTGCCAGCAGCTATGGACAGTTTAATGAAGCTTTCTTT.

This clone was picked up one time. The final CDR3 position lacks the conserved phenylalanine or tryptophan, pointing to a likely read error. The DNA is left out, because the CDR3 cannot be placed on it with certainty; the CDR3 is given as TCRdb lists it. This chain joins TRBV29-1 and TRBJ1-2; TRBD1 reflects the table's D call only, with no check against the DNA. The CDR3 extends over 13 residues, inclusive of both ends. Germline-derived CDR1 and CDR2 are SQVTM and ANQGSEA. CDR3 region: CSVVGQGAWGHTL.